This is a list of T cell receptor beta chains from one sample in a study of graft-versus-host responses after intestinal transplantation. Only in-frame clones appear in the TCRdb table, and some are missing; sequencing was by immunoSEQ multiplex PCR. Of more than 50,000 clones listed, about nine tenths are singletons. The sample in question was ileum tissue, obtained 350 to 400 days after transplant. These TCRs come from a human patient who received an intestinal transplant, so some T cells may come from the graft donor. Each CDR3 is given with its conserved first and last residue. The D gene is left open where the match is weak. Size is stated for part of the rows, as once, few or many counts, or as a class when the clone is expanded.

>TRBJ2-5|.|TRBV5-6|.
TGTGCCAGCAGCTTGCTGGCAGGGCTAGAGACCCAGTACTTC
CASSLLAGLETQYF
>TRBJ2-7|TRBD2|TRBV2|.
TGTGCCAGCAGCTCCGGGACTAGCAACGAGCAGTACTTC
CASSSGTSNEQYF
>TRBJ1-5|.|TRBV10-1|.
TGCGCCAGCAGCCCCTCGACGGGGGCAGGGGCCCTTAGCAATCAGCCCCAGCATTTT
CASSPSTGAGALSNQPQHF
>TRBJ1-5|TRBD1|TRBV6-5|.
TGTGCCAGCAGTCCACAGGGGAGCAATCAGCCCCAGCATTTT
CASSPQGSNQPQHF
>TRBJ1-6|TRBD1|TRBV5-1|.
TGCGCCAGCAGCTTGGGGACAGGGTATTCACCCCTCCACTTT
CASSLGTGYSPLHF
>TRBJ1-2|.|TRBV4-1|.
TGCGCCAGCAGCCAAGAGGGGACGGCTAACTATGGCTACACCTTC
CASSQEGTANYGYTF
>TRBJ1-2|TRBD1|TRBV6-7|.
TGTGCCAGCAACTGGGACAGTGTAAAGAATGGCTACACCTTC
CASNWDSVKNGYTF
>TRBJ2-1|TRBD2|TRBV10-3|few
TGTGCCATCAGGACGGGGGGGAATGAGCAGTTCTTC
CAIRTGGNEQFF
>TRBJ1-5|.|TRBV5-6|.
TGTGCCAGCAGCTTGGGAAGGACAGCCTATAATCAGCCCCAGCATTTT
CASSLGRTAYNQPQHF
>TRBJ1-1|.|TRBV28|.
TGTGCCAGCAGTTTTGGGGGGGGCGGCATGAACACTGAAGCTTTCTTT
CASSFGGGGMNTEAFF
>TRBJ1-1|TRBD1|TRBV9|.
TGTGCCAGCAGCTCCTCTTCTGGGGTGGGGACAGGGGCCATGAACACTGAAGCTTTCTTT
CASSSSSGVGTGAMNTEAFF
>TRBJ1-5|TRBD1|TRBV12-5|.
TGTGCTAGTGGTTTTTACACAGGGGGCGCGGGCAATCAGCCCCAGCATTTT
CASGFYTGGAGNQPQHF
>TRBJ2-7|.|TRBV5-6|.
TGTGCCAGCTTTCCCTACGAGCAGTACTTC
CASFPYEQYF
>TRBJ2-7|TRBD2|TRBV30|.
TGTGCCTGGGCCCCACCCTCGGGGGGCGAGCAGTACTTC
CAWAPPSGGEQYF
>TRBJ2-7|.|TRBV7-2|once
TGTGCCAGCAGCTTACTCTGGGGGGAGCAGTACTTC
CASSLLWGEQYF
>TRBJ2-3|.|TRBV14|few
TGTGCCAGCAGCCAAGAACGGTACACAGATACGCAGTATTTT
CASSQERYTDTQYF
>TRBJ1-2|.|TRBV4-1|.
TGCGCCAGCAGCCAACCCGCGGGAAGGACGGACTATGGCTACACCTTC
CASSQPAGRTDYGYTF
>TRBJ2-5|TRBD2|TRBV6-6|.
TGTGCCGGCAGTTACGGACTAGCGAAAGAGACCCAGTACTTC
CAGSYGLAKETQYF
>TRBJ2-7|.|TRBV30|.
TGTGCCTGGAGAATTGCAAAGGGGTACGAGCAGTACTTC
CAWRIAKGYEQYF
>TRBJ1-2|TRBD1|TRBV5-4|.
TGTGCCAGCAGCTTGGTTTCTGAGGGGGCGCTCGGCTACACCTTC
CASSLVSEGALGYTF
>TRBJ2-1|.|TRBV5-1|.
TGCGCCAGCAGCTTCCCGGACAGCTCCTACAATGAGCAGTTCTTC
CASSFPDSSYNEQFF
>TRBJ1-1|.|TRBV6-4|medium-sized
TGTGCCAGCAGTGCACAGGTTAACACTGAAGCTTTCTTT
CASSAQVNTEAFF
>TRBJ1-5|.|TRBV5-4|.
TGTGCCAGCAGATCGAATGGATCGCAGGGTGGACAGCCCCAGCATTTT
CASRSNGSQGGQPQHF
>TRBJ1-5|.|TRBV2|.
TGTGCCAGCAGTGAAGCTCGAGTTGAGCCCCAGCATTTT
CASSEARVEPQHF
>TRBJ1-5|TRBD1|TRBV6-5|few
TGTGCCAGCATGGGATGGACAGGGAACAATCAGCCCCAGCATTTT
CASMGWTGNNQPQHF
>TRBJ2-5|TRBD1|TRBV5-1|.
TGCGCCAGCAGCTTGGTCGGGACAGGGGGCCCAAAAGAGACCCAGTACTTC
CASSLVGTGGPKETQYF
>TRBJ2-7|.|TRBV27|.
TGTGCCAGCAGTTTAGTCAGGGGTCTCTACGAGCAGTATTTC
CASSLVRGLYEQYF
>TRBJ1-2|TRBD1|TRBV5-4|.
TGTGCCAGCAGCATTCAACAGGGGGCGCTGGATGGCTACACCTTC
CASSIQQGALDGYTF
>TRBJ1-1|.|TRBV5-1|.
TGCGCCAGCAGCTTCGGGGCCAGGTTGAACACTGAAGCTTTCTTT
CASSFGARLNTEAFF
>TRBJ2-2|TRBD2|TRBV7-6|.
TGTGCCAGCACCACTAGCGCCGGGGAGCTGTTTTTT
CASTTSAGELFF
>TRBJ1-1|.|TRBV29-1|.
TGCAGCGTTGAACCAGTCGCGAACACTGAAGCTTTCTTT
CSVEPVANTEAFF
>TRBJ2-7|.|TRBV30|once
TGTGCCTGGGCGACAGGTGATTCCTACGAGCAGTACTTC
CAWATGDSYEQYF
>TRBJ2-1|.|TRBV28|.
TGTGCCAGCAGTACAACCTTAGGGGGTCCGTTCTTC
CASSTTLGGPFF
>TRBJ1-5|.|TRBV10-3|.
TGTGCCATCAGCGATAGCAATCAGCCCCAGCATTTT
CAISDSNQPQHF
>TRBJ2-1|.|TRBV7-2|.
TGTGCCAGCAGCTTAGATGATCGGTTCGCCGGCGGCAATGAGCAGTTCTTC
CASSLDDRFAGGNEQFF
>TRBJ2-7|.|TRBV5-4|.
TGTGCCAGCAGCCTTTTAGACTACGAGCAGTACTTC
CASSLLDYEQYF
>TRBJ2-3|.|TRBV6-1|.
TGTGCCAGCAGGTTGTCAGATACGCAGTATTTT
CASRLSDTQYF